The rows below give T cell receptor beta chains drawn from one sample of a study of Graves' ophthalmopathy and Graves' hyperthyroidism. TCRdb called the multiplex PCR reads again in MiXCR, with one record for every CDR3 protein. The table includes fewer than 650,000 distinct CDR3 sequences, around a fifth detected once. Sequencing was done on a sample of peripheral blood. All receptors come from a young woman with stable Graves' hyperthyroidism. Some clones in this sample may be carry-over from other donors' samples. The CDR3 runs from the conserved cysteine through the conserved F or W. Fields, in order: J gene, D gene, clone size, V gene, CDR3 protein, CDR3 DNA. D genes are given only for firm matches. Size tells how often a clone was seen (once, few, many) or the class of an expanded clone, and some rows leave it out.

j_call: TRBJ2-2
d_call: .
clone_size: .
v_call: TRBV9
cdr3_aa: CASSFNEGTGELFF
cdr3_nt: TGTGCCAGCAGCTTCAATGAGGGGACCGGGGAGCTGTTTTTT

j_call: TRBJ1-1
d_call: .
clone_size: .
v_call: TRBV12-3/TRBV12-4
cdr3_aa: CASNPAGHANTEAFF
cdr3_nt: TGTGCCAGCAATCCAGCCGGACACGCGAACACTGAAGCTTTCTTT

j_call: TRBJ1-6
d_call: .
clone_size: many
v_call: TRBV7-8
cdr3_aa: CASSLAIQGGSPLHF
cdr3_nt: TGTGCCAGCAGCTTAGCGATCCAGGGCGGTTCACCCCTCCACTTT

j_call: TRBJ1-1
d_call: TRBD1
clone_size: .
v_call: TRBV6-1
cdr3_aa: CASRHRGTEAFF
cdr3_nt: TGTGCCAGCAGACACAGGGGCACTGAAGCTTTCTTT

j_call: TRBJ2-7
d_call: TRBD2
clone_size: many
v_call: TRBV20-1
cdr3_aa: CSAINQRGSLEQYF
cdr3_nt: TGCAGTGCTATCAATCAGCGGGGGTCCCTCGAGCAGTACTTC

j_call: TRBJ2-5
d_call: .
clone_size: .
v_call: TRBV29-1
cdr3_aa: CSVEVGRSETQYF
cdr3_nt: TGCAGCGTTGAGGTGGGTCGGAGCGAGACCCAGTACTTC

j_call: TRBJ2-7
d_call: .
clone_size: many
v_call: TRBV6-5
cdr3_aa: CASSSALTGFEQYF
cdr3_nt: TGTGCCAGCAGTTCCGCGTTGACCGGGTTCGAGCAGTACTTC

j_call: TRBJ2-3
d_call: TRBD2
clone_size: .
v_call: TRBV30
cdr3_aa: CAWSPGLASDTQYF
cdr3_nt: TGTGCCTGGAGCCCGGGACTAGCGTCCGATACGCAGTATTTT

j_call: TRBJ2-7
d_call: .
clone_size: many
v_call: TRBV7-6
cdr3_aa: CASSLEGGGYEQYF
cdr3_nt: TGTGCCAGCAGCTTAGAGGGGGGAGGTTACGAGCAGTACTTC

j_call: TRBJ2-2
d_call: .
clone_size: many
v_call: TRBV11-2
cdr3_aa: CASRSPGGRDTGELFF
cdr3_nt: TGTGCCAGCAGATCTCCAGGGGGGCGGGACACCGGGGAGCTGTTTTTT

j_call: TRBJ2-7
d_call: TRBD1
clone_size: many
v_call: TRBV6-2/TRBV6-3
cdr3_aa: CASSYPRTGGNEQYF
cdr3_nt: TGTGCCAGCAGTTACCCGCGGACAGGGGGCAACGAGCAGTACTTC

j_call: TRBJ2-5
d_call: .
clone_size: many
v_call: TRBV12-3/TRBV12-4
cdr3_aa: CASSLSGQGPETQYF
cdr3_nt: TGTGCCAGCAGTTTATCGGGGCAGGGGCCCGAGACCCAGTACTTC

j_call: TRBJ1-2
d_call: .
clone_size: many
v_call: TRBV19
cdr3_aa: CASSIYDRRSGYTF
cdr3_nt: TGTGCCAGTAGTATTTATGACAGAAGATCCGGCTACACCTTC

j_call: TRBJ2-5
d_call: .
clone_size: many
v_call: TRBV6-5
cdr3_aa: CASRRPRETQYF
cdr3_nt: TGTGCCAGCAGGCGCCCTAGGGAGACCCAGTACTTC

j_call: TRBJ1-2
d_call: .
clone_size: .
v_call: TRBV28
cdr3_aa: CASRRPGANYGYTF
cdr3_nt: TGTGCCAGCAGACGCCCGGGGGCAAACTATGGCTACACCTTC

j_call: TRBJ1-2
d_call: .
clone_size: .
v_call: TRBV5-1
cdr3_aa: CASSLDTGQAYGYTF
cdr3_nt: TGCGCCAGCAGCTTGGATACAGGCCAGGCCTATGGCTACACCTTC